This T cell receptor beta chain derives from a study of early T cells in non-severe SARS-CoV-2 infection. Each CDR3 protein gets one entry after TCRdb re-called the 5' RACE reads with MiXCR. In the table there are 57,000 or so distinct CDR3 sequences, around 5.6% of which are singletons. In this sample, this clonotype turned up many times. The CDR3 covers 20 residues. Trimming at V came to 0 bases and at J to 1 base, leaving 16 bases not matched to a gene. The germline V gene has CDR1 DFQATT and CDR2 SNEGSKA (reference sequence). The source material was whole blood. The chain combines TRBV20-1 with TRBJ1-5; 9 positions match TRBD1. The sequence came from an adult who was a healthcare worker with PCR-confirmed SARS-CoV-2 infection or an uninfected control (not recorded which). CDR3 sequence reads: CSAREGAGTGNLVSNQPQHF. DNA of the CDR3: TGCAGTGCTAGAGAGGGGGCGGGGACAGGGAATTTAGTAAGCAATCAGCCCCAGCATTTT.